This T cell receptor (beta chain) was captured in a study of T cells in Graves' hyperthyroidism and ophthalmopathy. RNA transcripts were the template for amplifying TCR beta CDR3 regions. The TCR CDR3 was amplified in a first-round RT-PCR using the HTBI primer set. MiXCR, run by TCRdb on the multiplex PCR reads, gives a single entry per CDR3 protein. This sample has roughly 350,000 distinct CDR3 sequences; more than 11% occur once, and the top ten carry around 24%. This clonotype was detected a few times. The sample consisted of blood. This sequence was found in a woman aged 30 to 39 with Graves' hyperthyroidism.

The CDR3 nucleotides read TGTGCCAGCAGTTGGGTTCGAGGCACTGAAGCTTTCTTT. This codes for CASSWVRGTEAFF. The chain employs TRBV27 and TRBJ1-1; no firm D call. This CDR3 spans 13 amino acids. V lost 4 bases and J lost 4, with 10 bases in between. Germline CDR1 is MNHEY and CDR2 is SMNVEV (reference sequence).